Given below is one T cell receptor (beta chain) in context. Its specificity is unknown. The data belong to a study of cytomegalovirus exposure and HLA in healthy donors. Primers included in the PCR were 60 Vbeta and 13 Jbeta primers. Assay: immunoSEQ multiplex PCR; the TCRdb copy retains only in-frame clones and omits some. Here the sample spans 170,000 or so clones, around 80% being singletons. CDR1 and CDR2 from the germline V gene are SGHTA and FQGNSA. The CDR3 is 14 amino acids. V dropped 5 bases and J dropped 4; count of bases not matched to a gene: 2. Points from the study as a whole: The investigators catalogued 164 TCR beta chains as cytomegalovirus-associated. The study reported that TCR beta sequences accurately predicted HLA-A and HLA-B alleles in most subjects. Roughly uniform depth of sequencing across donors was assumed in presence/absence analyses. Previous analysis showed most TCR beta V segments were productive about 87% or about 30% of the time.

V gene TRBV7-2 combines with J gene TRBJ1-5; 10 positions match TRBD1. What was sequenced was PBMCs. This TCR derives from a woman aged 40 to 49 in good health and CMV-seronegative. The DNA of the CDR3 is TGTGCCAGCAGCCGGGACAGGGGAAATCAGCCCCAGCATTTT. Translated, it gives CASSRDRGNQPQHF.